The rows below give T cell receptor beta chains drawn from one sample of a study of blood T cells in healthy people across ages. Via MiXCR, TCRdb re-called the 5' RACE reads, giving one row per CDR3 protein. The table has 550,000 to 650,000 distinct CDR3 sequences, about 30% seen once; the top ten hold 15% to 18%. Sequenced sample: blood. These receptor sequences come from a woman of 80 years or more in good health. Each CDR3 is given with its conserved first and last residue. The order of the fields is J gene, V gene, D gene, clone size, CDR3 DNA, CDR3 protein. A D gene is named only where the DNA matches it firmly. Clone size is given for some rows only: seen once, a few or many times, or a class if the clone is expanded.

j_gene: TRBJ2-5
v_gene: TRBV30
d_gene: .
abundance: .
CDR3nt: TGTGCCTGGAGTGCCCTCCCGACCAGGCTACTCGGGACCCAGTACTTC
CDR3aa: CAWSALPTRLLGTQYF

j_gene: TRBJ1-2
v_gene: TRBV7-2
d_gene: .
abundance: many
CDR3nt: TGTGCCAGCAGCTTAACGCCAATAATGCAGGGGAATGGCTACACCTTC
CDR3aa: CASSLTPIMQGNGYTF

j_gene: TRBJ1-1
v_gene: TRBV5-1
d_gene: .
abundance: few
CDR3nt: TGCGCCAGCAGCTCACTCGCCGGGACAACCAACACTGAAGCTTTCTTT
CDR3aa: CASSSLAGTTNTEAFF

j_gene: TRBJ2-2
v_gene: TRBV4-1
d_gene: TRBD1
abundance: .
CDR3nt: TGCGCCAGCAGCCAGTCCGAGGACAGGGCGAACACCGGGGAGCTGTTTTTT
CDR3aa: CASSQSEDRANTGELFF

j_gene: TRBJ1-1
v_gene: TRBV5-4
d_gene: TRBD1
abundance: .
CDR3nt: TGTGCCAGCGGACAGGGGAACACTGAAGCTTTCTTT
CDR3aa: CASGQGNTEAFF

j_gene: TRBJ2-5
v_gene: TRBV5-1
d_gene: .
abundance: .
CDR3nt: TGCGCCAGCAGCTTGGGTACAGGCAGAATCCAAGAGACCCAGTACTTC
CDR3aa: CASSLGTGRIQETQYF

j_gene: TRBJ1-1
v_gene: TRBV7-6
d_gene: .
abundance: many
CDR3nt: TGTGCCAGCAGCTTTATAGGGGGGACTGAAGCTTTCTTT
CDR3aa: CASSFIGGTEAFF

j_gene: TRBJ1-5
v_gene: TRBV4-1
d_gene: .
abundance: few
CDR3nt: TGCGCCAGCAGCCAAGAGGGAGCGGGGATCCAGCCCCAGCATTTT
CDR3aa: CASSQEGAGIQPQHF

j_gene: TRBJ2-3
v_gene: TRBV5-1
d_gene: .
abundance: .
CDR3nt: TGCGCCAGCAGCTTGGTAGTCTCCCGCACAGATACGCAGTATTTT
CDR3aa: CASSLVVSRTDTQYF

j_gene: TRBJ2-3
v_gene: TRBV9
d_gene: .
abundance: .
CDR3nt: TGTGCCAGCTGCGTAGTTTCTCCCTACGGCACAGATACGCAGTATTTT
CDR3aa: CASCVVSPYGTDTQYF

j_gene: TRBJ2-7
v_gene: TRBV6-6
d_gene: TRBD2
abundance: many
CDR3nt: TGTGCCAGCGGACTAGCGGGGGGTGACGAGCAGTACTTC
CDR3aa: CASGLAGGDEQYF

j_gene: TRBJ1-5
v_gene: TRBV7-2
d_gene: .
abundance: few
CDR3nt: TGTGCCAGCACCGAGGGGAGGGTCCCTCAGCCCCAGCATTTT
CDR3aa: CASTEGRVPQPQHF

j_gene: TRBJ2-5
v_gene: TRBV3-1
d_gene: .
abundance: many
CDR3nt: TGTGCCAGCAGTGAGGGGCAAGAGACCCAGTACTTC
CDR3aa: CASSEGQETQYF

j_gene: TRBJ2-7
v_gene: TRBV5-4
d_gene: TRBD1
abundance: few
CDR3nt: TGTGCCAGCAGCTTGACAGCTGGACAGGGAGGTCACGAGCAGTACTTC
CDR3aa: CASSLTAGQGGHEQYF

j_gene: TRBJ2-2
v_gene: TRBV5-1
d_gene: TRBD2
abundance: many
CDR3nt: TGCGCCAGCAGCGACCACACGGGGGGGACGAACACCGGGGAGCTGTTTTTT
CDR3aa: CASSDHTGGTNTGELFF

j_gene: TRBJ2-1
v_gene: TRBV5-1
d_gene: .
abundance: many
CDR3nt: TGCGCCAGCAGCCCTTCTAACAATGAGCAGTTCTTC
CDR3aa: CASSPSNNEQFF

j_gene: TRBJ2-5
v_gene: TRBV9
d_gene: TRBD2
abundance: .
CDR3nt: TGTGCCAGCAGCGCATTGGCACTAGCGGGGAGTCGAGAGACCCAGTACTTC
CDR3aa: CASSALALAGSRETQYF

j_gene: TRBJ2-3
v_gene: TRBV6-1
d_gene: TRBD2
abundance: once
CDR3nt: TGTGCCAGCAGTGTACGAGCGGGGGGGGCAGATACGCAGTATTTT
CDR3aa: CASSVRAGGADTQYF

j_gene: TRBJ2-1
v_gene: TRBV29-1
d_gene: TRBD1
abundance: .
CDR3nt: TGCAGCGTTGCGGGACAGGGGAACAATGAGCAGTTCTTC
CDR3aa: CSVAGQGNNEQFF

j_gene: TRBJ1-2
v_gene: TRBV9
d_gene: .
abundance: many
CDR3nt: TGTGCCAGCAGCGTAGATGGGGGTAACTATGGCTACACCTTC
CDR3aa: CASSVDGGNYGYTF

j_gene: TRBJ1-2
v_gene: TRBV7-2
d_gene: .
abundance: once
CDR3nt: TGTGCCAGCAGCATAACCGGGTCAGGGCTTACGGACTATGGCAACACCTTC
CDR3aa: CASSITGSGLTDYGNTF

j_gene: TRBJ1-2
v_gene: TRBV6-6
d_gene: TRBD1
abundance: many
CDR3nt: TGTGCCAGCAGTTCACGGACAGGGGGCCCCTATGGCTACACCTTC
CDR3aa: CASSSRTGGPYGYTF

j_gene: TRBJ2-7
v_gene: TRBV18
d_gene: TRBD1
abundance: many
CDR3nt: TGTGCCAGCTCCCCGCCGGGACAGGGTTACCACGAGCAGTACTTC
CDR3aa: CASSPPGQGYHEQYF

j_gene: TRBJ2-7
v_gene: TRBV2
d_gene: TRBD1
abundance: .
CDR3nt: TGTGCCAGCAGTGGCGGGGACAGGGGATCCTACGAGCAGTACTTC
CDR3aa: CASSGGDRGSYEQYF

j_gene: TRBJ1-4
v_gene: TRBV27
d_gene: .
abundance: .
CDR3nt: TGTGCCAGCAGTTTCGGTACAACTAATGAAAAACTGTTTTTT
CDR3aa: CASSFGTTNEKLFF